This T cell receptor (beta chain) was obtained from a study of shared clonotypes between healthy human individuals. Regarding this clone: Its antigen remains unidentified.

Overall study findings and caveats: Enrolling few donors narrowed the genetic and exposure-history diversity that was represented. The naive CD4 repertoires of a few donors were compared, and around 5% of clonotypes were shared.

The germline CDR1 and CDR2 sequences are MNHEY and SVGAGI. Trimming cost V 0 bases and J 8 bases, with 8 bases left between them. The CDR3 spans 13 residues. The deep-level immunoSEQ assay was used. Generated by immunoSEQ multiplex PCR, the TCRdb table keeps only in-frame clones and is missing some. This table holds under 550,000 clones, roughly 95% found once. Naive CD45RA+ and memory CD45RA-negative subsets were split from CD4+ cells. The gene calls are TRBV6-5 and TRBJ1-5; D is possibly TRBD1 (5 bases). The origin of this receptor is a woman younger than 45 in good health. Sequences were obtained from naive CD4+ T cells sorted from blood. Regarding subset: CD45RA+ positively selected. In DNA, the CDR3 is TGTGCCAGCAGTTACTCGGGGGGGGAGCCCCAGCATTTT. Its translation is CASSYSGGEPQHF.